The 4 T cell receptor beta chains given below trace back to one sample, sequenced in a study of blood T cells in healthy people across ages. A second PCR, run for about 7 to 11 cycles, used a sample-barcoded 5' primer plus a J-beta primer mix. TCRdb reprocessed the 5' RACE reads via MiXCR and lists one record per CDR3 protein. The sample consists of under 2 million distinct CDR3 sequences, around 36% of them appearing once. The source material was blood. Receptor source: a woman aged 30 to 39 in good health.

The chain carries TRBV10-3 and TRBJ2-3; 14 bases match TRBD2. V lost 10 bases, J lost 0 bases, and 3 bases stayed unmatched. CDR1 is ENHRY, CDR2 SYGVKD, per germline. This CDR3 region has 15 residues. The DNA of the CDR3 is TGTGCCACCGGACTAGCGGGGGGTAGCACAGATACGCAGTATTTT. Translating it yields CATGLAGGSTDTQYF.

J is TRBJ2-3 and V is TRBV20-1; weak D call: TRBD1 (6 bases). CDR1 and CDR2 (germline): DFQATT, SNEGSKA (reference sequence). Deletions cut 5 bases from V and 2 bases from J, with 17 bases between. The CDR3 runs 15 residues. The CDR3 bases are TGCAGTGCTTGCCAGGGACACCAATCCACAGATACGCAGTATTTT. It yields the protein CSACQGHQSTDTQYF.

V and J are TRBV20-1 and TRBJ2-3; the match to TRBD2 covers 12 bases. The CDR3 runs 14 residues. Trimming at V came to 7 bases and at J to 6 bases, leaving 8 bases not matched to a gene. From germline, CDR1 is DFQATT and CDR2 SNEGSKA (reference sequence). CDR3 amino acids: CSVVTSGRGDTQYF. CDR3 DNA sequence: TGCAGTGTCGTGACTAGCGGGAGAGGTGATACGCAGTATTTT.

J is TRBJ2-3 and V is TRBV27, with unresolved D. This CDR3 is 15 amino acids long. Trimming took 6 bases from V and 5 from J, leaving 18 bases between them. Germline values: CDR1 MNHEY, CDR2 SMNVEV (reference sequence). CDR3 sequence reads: CASSIGLTGRDTQYF. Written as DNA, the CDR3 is TGTGCCAGCAGCATCGGTCTCACGGGTAGAGATACGCAGTATTTT.